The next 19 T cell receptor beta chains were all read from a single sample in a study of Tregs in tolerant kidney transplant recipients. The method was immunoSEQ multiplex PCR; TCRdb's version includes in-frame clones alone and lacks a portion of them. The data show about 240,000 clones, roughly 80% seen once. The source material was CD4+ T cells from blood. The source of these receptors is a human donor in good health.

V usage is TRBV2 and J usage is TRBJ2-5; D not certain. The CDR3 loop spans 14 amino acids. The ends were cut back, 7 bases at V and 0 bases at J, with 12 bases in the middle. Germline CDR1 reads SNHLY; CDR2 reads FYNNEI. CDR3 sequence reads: CASNGRRHQETQYF. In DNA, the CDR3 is TGTGCCAGCAATGGTCGACGGCACCAAGAGACCCAGTACTTC.

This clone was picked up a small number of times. The CDR3 sequence: CASSETTNTGELFF. The CDR3 region has the DNA TGTGCCAGCAGTGAGACCACTAACACCGGGGAGCTGTTTTTT. The chain is built from TRBV6-4 and TRBJ2-2, with D uncertain. The CDR3 runs 14 residues. Germline V gives CDR1 MRHNA, CDR2 SNTAGT. Trimming removed 3 bases at V and 2 bases at J, with 7 bases between.

CDR3 in amino acids: CASSSPGSDTIYF. As DNA, the CDR3 is TGCGCCAGCAGCTCCCCGGGCTCGGACACCATATATTTT. This chain joins TRBV5-1 and TRBJ1-3; D unclear. Trimming stripped 3 bases from V and 8 bases from J, with 12 bases between. This CDR3 contains 13 residues. Per germline, CDR1 SGHRS and CDR2 YFSETQ.

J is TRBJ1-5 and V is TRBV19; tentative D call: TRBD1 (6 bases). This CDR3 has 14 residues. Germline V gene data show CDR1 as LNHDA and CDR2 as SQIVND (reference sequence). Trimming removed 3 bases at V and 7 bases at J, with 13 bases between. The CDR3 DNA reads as TGTGCCAGTAGTATTGGGGGGGCAGGGCAGCCCCAGCATTTT. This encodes CASSIGGAGQPQHF.

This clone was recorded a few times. The CDR3 DNA is TGTGCCAGTGTGCAGGGGGCGAGCAATCAGCCCCAGCATTTT. It translates to CASVQGASNQPQHF. This sequence joins TRBV19 and TRBJ1-5; 8 bases are a match to TRBD1. The CDR3 contains 14 residues. After removal of 8 bases from V and 1 base from J, the junction contained 4 bases not matched to a gene. Germline CDR1 LNHDA, CDR2 SQIVND (reference sequence).

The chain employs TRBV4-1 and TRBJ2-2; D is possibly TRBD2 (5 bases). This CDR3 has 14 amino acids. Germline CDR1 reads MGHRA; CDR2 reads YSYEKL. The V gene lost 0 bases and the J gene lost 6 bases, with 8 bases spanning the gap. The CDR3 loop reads CASSQELAPGELFF. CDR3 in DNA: TGCGCCAGCAGCCAAGAGCTAGCCCCCGGGGAGCTGTTTTTT.

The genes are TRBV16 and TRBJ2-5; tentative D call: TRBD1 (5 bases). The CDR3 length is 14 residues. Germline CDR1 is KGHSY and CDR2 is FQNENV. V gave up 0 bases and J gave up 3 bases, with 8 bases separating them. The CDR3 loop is CASSQSGAEETQYF. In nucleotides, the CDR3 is TGTGCCAGCAGCCAATCAGGGGCCGAAGAGACCCAGTACTTC.

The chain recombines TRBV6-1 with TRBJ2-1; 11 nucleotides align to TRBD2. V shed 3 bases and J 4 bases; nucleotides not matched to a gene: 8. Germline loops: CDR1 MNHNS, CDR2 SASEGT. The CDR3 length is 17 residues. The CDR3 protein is CASSEYTRLAGYNEQFF. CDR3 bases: TGTGCCAGCAGTGAGTACACCCGACTAGCGGGGTACAATGAGCAGTTCTTC.

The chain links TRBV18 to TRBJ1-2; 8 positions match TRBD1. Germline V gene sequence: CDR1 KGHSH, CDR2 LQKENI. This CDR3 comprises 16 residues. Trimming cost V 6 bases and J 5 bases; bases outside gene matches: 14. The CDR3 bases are TGTGCCAGCTCGGAAGGGGACAGGTGGTCCCGGTATGGCTACACCTTC. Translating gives CASSEGDRWSRYGYTF.

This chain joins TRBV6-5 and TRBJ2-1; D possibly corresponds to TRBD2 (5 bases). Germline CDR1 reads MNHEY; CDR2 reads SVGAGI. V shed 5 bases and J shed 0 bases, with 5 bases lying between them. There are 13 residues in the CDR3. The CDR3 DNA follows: TGTGCCAGCAGTGGGAGCTCCTACAATGAGCAGTTCTTC. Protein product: CASSGSSYNEQFF.

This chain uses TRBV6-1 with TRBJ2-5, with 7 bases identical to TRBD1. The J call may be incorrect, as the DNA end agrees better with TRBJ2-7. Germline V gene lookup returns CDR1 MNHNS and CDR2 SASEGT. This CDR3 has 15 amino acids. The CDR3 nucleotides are TGTGCCAGCAGTGAAAGGGCAGGGGGTGGATACGAGCAGTACTTC. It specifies CASSERAGGGYEQYF.

The CDR3 loop reads CASSLALAAYNEQFF. The CDR3, as DNA: TGTGCCAGCAGCTTAGCCCTAGCGGCCTACAATGAGCAGTTCTTC. The chain combines TRBV11-3 with TRBJ2-1, with 7 bases aligning to TRBD2. After removal of 1 base from V and 2 bases from J, the junction contained 2 bases not matched to a gene. Germline assignment: CDR1 SGHNT and CDR2 YENEEA. This CDR3 spans 15 amino acids.

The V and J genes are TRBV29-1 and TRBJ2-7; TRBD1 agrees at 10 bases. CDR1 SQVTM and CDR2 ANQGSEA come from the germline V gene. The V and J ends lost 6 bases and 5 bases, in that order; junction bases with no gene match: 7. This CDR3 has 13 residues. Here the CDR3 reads CSVQGQGIDEQYF. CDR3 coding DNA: TGCAGCGTCCAGGGACAGGGGATCGACGAGCAGTACTTC.

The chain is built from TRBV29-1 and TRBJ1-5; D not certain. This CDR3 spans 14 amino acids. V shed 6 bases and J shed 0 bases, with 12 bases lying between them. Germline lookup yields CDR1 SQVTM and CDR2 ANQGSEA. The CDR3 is CSVVLGNSNQPQHF. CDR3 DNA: TGCAGCGTCGTGTTGGGGAATAGCAATCAGCCCCAGCATTTT.

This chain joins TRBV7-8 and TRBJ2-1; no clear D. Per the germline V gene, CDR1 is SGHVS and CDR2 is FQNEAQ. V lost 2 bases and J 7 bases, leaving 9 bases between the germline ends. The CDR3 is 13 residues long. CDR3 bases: TGTGCCAGCAGCTTACTCGCCAGAAATGAGCAGTTCTTC. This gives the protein CASSLLARNEQFF.

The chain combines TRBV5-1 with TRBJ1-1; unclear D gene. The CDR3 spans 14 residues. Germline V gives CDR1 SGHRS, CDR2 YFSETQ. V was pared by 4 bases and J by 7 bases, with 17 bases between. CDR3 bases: TGCGCCAGCAGCCTACCCTTAATCGGGAGTGAAGCTTTCTTT. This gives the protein CASSLPLIGSEAFF.

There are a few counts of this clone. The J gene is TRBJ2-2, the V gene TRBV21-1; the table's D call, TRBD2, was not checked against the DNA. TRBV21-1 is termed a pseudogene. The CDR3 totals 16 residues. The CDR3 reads CASSKGSGSVTGELFF. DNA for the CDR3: TGTGCCAGCAGCAAAGGGAGCGGGAGTGTCACCGGGGAGCTGTTTTTT.

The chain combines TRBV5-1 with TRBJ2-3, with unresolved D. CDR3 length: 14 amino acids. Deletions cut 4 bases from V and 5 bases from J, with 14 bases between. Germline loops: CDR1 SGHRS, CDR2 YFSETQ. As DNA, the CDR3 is TGCGCCAGCAGCCTCGGCCTCCGCCGAGATACGCAGTATTTT. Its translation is CASSLGLRRDTQYF.

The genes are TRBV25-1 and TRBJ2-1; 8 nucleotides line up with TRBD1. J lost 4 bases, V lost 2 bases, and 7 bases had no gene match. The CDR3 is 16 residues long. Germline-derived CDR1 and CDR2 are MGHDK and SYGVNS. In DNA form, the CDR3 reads TGTGCCAGCAGTGAACCCTCAGGGGGCTCTTACAATGAGCAGTTCTTC. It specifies CASSEPSGGSYNEQFF.